This T cell receptor (beta chain) was sequenced during a study of blood T cell repertoires in COVID-19. About the study: The samples span acute and convalescent COVID-19 from the United States, Italy and Spain.

The data were produced by immunoSEQ multiplex PCR, yet TCRdb's version contains in-frame clones alone and is incomplete. The sample lists fewer than 70,000 clones, approximately 91% seen once, with approximately 8.4% in the top ten. CDR1 and CDR2 (germline): LGHDT, YNNKEL (reference sequence). This CDR3 has 17 residues. With 4 bases removed from V and 0 bases from J, the gap between germline ends came to 16 bases. This TCR was recovered from a woman aged 65 to 85 with active COVID-19. The sequencing input was peripheral blood. This rearrangement joins TRBV3-1 (or the pseudogene TRBV3-2) to TRBJ2-1; D call uncertain. The CDR3 protein is CASSLIFSVRSYNEQFF. The DNA of the CDR3 is TGTGCCAGCAGCCTAATATTCTCCGTTCGCTCCTACAATGAGCAGTTCTTC.